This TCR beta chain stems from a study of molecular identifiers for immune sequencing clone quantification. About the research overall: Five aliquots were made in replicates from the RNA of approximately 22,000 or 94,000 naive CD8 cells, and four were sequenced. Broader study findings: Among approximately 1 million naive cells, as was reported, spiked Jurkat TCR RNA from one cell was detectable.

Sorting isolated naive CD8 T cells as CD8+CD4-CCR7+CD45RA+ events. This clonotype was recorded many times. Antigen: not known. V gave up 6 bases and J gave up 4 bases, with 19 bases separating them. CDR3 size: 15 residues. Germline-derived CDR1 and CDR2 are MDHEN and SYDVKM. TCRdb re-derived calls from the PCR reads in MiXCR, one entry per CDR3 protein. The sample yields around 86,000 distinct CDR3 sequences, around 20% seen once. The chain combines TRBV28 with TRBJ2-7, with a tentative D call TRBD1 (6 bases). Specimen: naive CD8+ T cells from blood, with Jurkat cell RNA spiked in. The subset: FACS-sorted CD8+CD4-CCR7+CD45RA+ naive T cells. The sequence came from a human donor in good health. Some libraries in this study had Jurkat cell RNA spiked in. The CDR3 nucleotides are TGTGCCAGCAGCGGAAAAGTGGACAGACGATACGAGCAGTACTTC. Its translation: CASSGKVDRRYEQYF. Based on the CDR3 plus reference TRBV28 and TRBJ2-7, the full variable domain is DVKVTQSSRYLVKRTGEKVFLECVQDMDHENMFWYRQDPGLGLRLIYFSYDVKMKEKGDIPEGYSVSREKKERFSLILESASTNQTSMYLCASSGKVDRRYEQYFGPGTRLTVT.